Listed below are T cell receptor beta chains from one sample, sequenced in a study of T-cell reconstitution after alpha-beta-depleted transplantation in children. From the PCR reads, TCRdb called clonotypes with MiXCR, one entry per CDR3 protein. The sample comprises over 550,000 distinct CDR3 sequences, approximately 10% of which are singletons, and less than 5% rests with the top ten. Sequencing used PBMCs from the stem cell graft donor, obtained from the stem cell graft. These TCRs come from a human donor who donated a stem cell graft to a child with acute myeloid leukemia. Both conserved end residues are part of each CDR3. The D gene is left open where the match is weak. Size is stated for part of the rows, as once, few or many counts, or as a class when the clone is expanded.

d_gene: .; v_gene: TRBV7-9; abundance: .; j_gene: TRBJ2-3; CDR3aa: CASAYISTDTQYF; CDR3nt: TGTGCCAGCGCCTATATCAGCACAGATACGCAGTATTTT
d_gene: .; v_gene: TRBV12-3/TRBV12-4; abundance: .; j_gene: TRBJ1-2; CDR3aa: CASSLGRVPGYGYTF; CDR3nt: TGTGCCAGCAGTTTAGGACGGGTCCCAGGATATGGCTACACCTTC
d_gene: .; v_gene: TRBV20-1; abundance: .; j_gene: TRBJ2-7; CDR3aa: CSAPRDNYEQYF; CDR3nt: TGCAGTGCTCCCCGGGACAATTACGAGCAGTACTTC
d_gene: TRBD2; v_gene: TRBV28; abundance: many; j_gene: TRBJ2-1; CDR3aa: CASSLAGVGNEQFF; CDR3nt: TGTGCCAGCAGTCTAGCGGGAGTAGGAAATGAGCAGTTCTTC
d_gene: TRBD2; v_gene: TRBV11-2; abundance: few; j_gene: TRBJ2-3; CDR3aa: CASSAGLARTDTQYF; CDR3nt: TGTGCCAGCAGCGCCGGACTAGCGCGCACAGATACGCAGTATTTT
d_gene: .; v_gene: TRBV12-3/TRBV12-4; abundance: .; j_gene: TRBJ2-3; CDR3aa: CASSSGLMADTQYF; CDR3nt: TGTGCCAGCAGTTCGGGCCTTATGGCGGATACGCAGTATTTT
d_gene: .; v_gene: TRBV7-2; abundance: .; j_gene: TRBJ2-3; CDR3aa: CASTSLAQGGTDTQYF; CDR3nt: TGTGCCAGCACCTCCTTGGCGCAGGGGGGAACAGATACGCAGTATTTT
d_gene: TRBD2; v_gene: TRBV4-2; abundance: many; j_gene: TRBJ2-7; CDR3aa: CASSQEGASGVGEQYF; CDR3nt: TGTGCCAGCAGCCAAGAAGGGGCTAGCGGGGTAGGGGAGCAGTACTTC
d_gene: .; v_gene: TRBV12-3/TRBV12-4; abundance: .; j_gene: TRBJ2-3; CDR3aa: CASRVVGGGPDTQYF; CDR3nt: TGTGCCAGCAGGGTTGTTGGTGGGGGTCCAGATACGCAGTATTTT
d_gene: TRBD1; v_gene: TRBV6-2/TRBV6-3; abundance: .; j_gene: TRBJ1-1; CDR3aa: CASSPRQGGLNTEAFF; CDR3nt: TGTGCCAGCAGCCCAAGACAGGGCGGTTTGAACACTGAAGCTTTCTTT
d_gene: TRBD1; v_gene: TRBV12-3/TRBV12-4; abundance: few; j_gene: TRBJ1-5; CDR3aa: CASSPKDRGNQPQHF; CDR3nt: TGTGCCAGCAGTCCAAAAGACAGGGGTAATCAGCCCCAGCATTTT
d_gene: .; v_gene: TRBV3-1; abundance: .; j_gene: TRBJ2-5; CDR3aa: CASIRGSKGETQYF; CDR3nt: TGTGCCAGCATCAGAGGGAGTAAAGGGGAGACCCAGTACTTC
d_gene: TRBD2; v_gene: TRBV6-2/TRBV6-3; abundance: few; j_gene: TRBJ2-7; CDR3aa: CASRPGRSYEQYF; CDR3nt: TGTGCCAGCAGGCCCGGGAGGTCCTACGAGCAGTACTTC
d_gene: .; v_gene: TRBV18; abundance: .; j_gene: TRBJ2-1; CDR3aa: CASSQRVGSYNEQFF; CDR3nt: TGTGCCAGCTCACAAAGGGTGGGTTCCTACAATGAGCAGTTCTTC
d_gene: .; v_gene: TRBV5-1; abundance: few; j_gene: TRBJ2-3; CDR3aa: CASSPEALTDTQYF; CDR3nt: TGCGCCAGCAGCCCGGAGGCGCTCACAGATACGCAGTATTTT
d_gene: TRBD2; v_gene: TRBV18; abundance: .; j_gene: TRBJ2-7; CDR3aa: CASSPSGGEQYF; CDR3nt: TGTGCCAGCTCACCGTCGGGAGGCGAGCAGTACTTC
d_gene: .; v_gene: TRBV7-9; abundance: few; j_gene: TRBJ1-2; CDR3aa: CASSLEVFGGYTF; CDR3nt: TGTGCCAGCAGCTTAGAGGTCTTCGGTGGCTACACCTTC
d_gene: TRBD2; v_gene: TRBV25-1; abundance: few; j_gene: TRBJ2-1; CDR3aa: CASSDTRGAAGLAAAYNEQFF; CDR3nt: TGTGCCAGCAGTGATACCCGGGGGGCGGCCGGACTAGCGGCCGCCTACAATGAGCAGTTCTTC
d_gene: TRBD2; v_gene: TRBV7-3; abundance: few; j_gene: TRBJ2-2; CDR3aa: CASSLTGVTSGTGELFF; CDR3nt: TGTGCCAGCAGCTTAACAGGGGTGACTAGCGGCACCGGGGAGCTGTTTTTT
d_gene: TRBD1; v_gene: TRBV6-6; abundance: .; j_gene: TRBJ1-2; CDR3aa: CASSPGTGHGYTF; CDR3nt: TGTGCCAGCAGCCCCGGGACAGGGCATGGCTACACCTTC
d_gene: .; v_gene: TRBV29-1; abundance: .; j_gene: TRBJ1-4; CDR3aa: CSVGLTDSEKLFF; CDR3nt: TGCAGCGTTGGACTCACGGACAGTGAAAAACTGTTTTTT
d_gene: .; v_gene: TRBV29-1; abundance: .; j_gene: TRBJ2-5; CDR3aa: CSVEEGAETQYF; CDR3nt: TGCAGCGTTGAAGAGGGGGCGGAGACCCAGTACTTC